Here is one TCR beta chain with its context. What it binds is unknown. This sample stems from a study of shared clonotypes between healthy human individuals. Study-level points and caveats: Naive subsets typically showed greater estimated richness than memory subsets. Sorted-subset sequencing, rarefaction showed, was incomplete despite large depth.

CDR1 and CDR2 from the germline V gene are MDHEN and SYDVKM. V shed 6 bases and J 3 bases; nucleotides not matched to a gene: 4. CDR3 size: 14 residues. Here immunoSEQ multiplex PCR was the method, and the copy in TCRdb shows in-frame clones only, minus some. The data hold about 1 million clones, with around 76% observed a single time. Sequenced: memory CD4+ T cells sorted from blood. Subset defined: CD45RA-negative fraction. This chain joins TRBV28 and TRBJ1-2, with 10 bases fitting TRBD1. This clonotype was sampled from a man younger than 30 in good health. The CDR3 DNA sequence: TGTGCCAGCAGACCGGGACAGGGGTACTATGGCTACACCTTC. This encodes CASRPGQGYYGYTF.